These T cell receptor beta chains were read from a single sample in a study of cytomegalovirus exposure and HLA in healthy donors. Clones were read by immunoSEQ multiplex PCR, and TCRdb kept only the in-frame ones, dropping some. The sample records about 140,000 clones, 80% being singletons. The sequenced material came from PBMCs. Receptors were obtained from a woman younger than 45 in good health and CMV-seronegative. The CDR3 runs from the conserved cysteine through the conserved F or W. D genes are given only for firm matches. Some rows mark clone size as missing; the rest say once, few, many or name a class of expanded clone.

TRBV10-2	TRBJ2-7	.	.	TGCGCCAGCAGTGAGTGGCCTAGCAGGAGCTACGAGCAGTACTTC	CASSEWPSRSYEQYF
TRBV20-1	TRBJ2-7	TRBD1	.	TGCAGTGCTAGGGCGCAGGGGGAAAGTTCCTTC	CSARAQGESSF
TRBV29-1	TRBJ2-1	.	once	TGCAGCGTTGAAACACTAGGGTTTAGTGAGCAGTTCTTC	CSVETLGFSEQFF
TRBV27	TRBJ1-1	.	few	TGTGCCAGCACCAAAAGGCGGGACACTGAAGCTTTCTTT	CASTKRRDTEAFF
TRBV12-5	TRBJ1-3	TRBD1	.	TGTGCTAGTGGTTTGGTATTAGACAGGGTAAACACCATATATTTT	CASGLVLDRVNTIYF
TRBV5-5	TRBJ2-7	TRBD1	.	TGTGCCAGCAGCCGTAACCGGGACAGCCCCTACGAGCAGTACTTC	CASSRNRDSPYEQYF
TRBV5-4	TRBJ1-2	TRBD1	.	TGTGCCAGCAGCGATCACGCCAGGGGGCGCGACTATGGCTACACCTTC	CASSDHARGRDYGYTF
TRBV11-2	TRBJ2-1	TRBD1	.	TGTGCCAGCAGCTCCACGGGACAGGGACGCTACAATGAGCAGTTCTTC	CASSSTGQGRYNEQFF
TRBV19	TRBJ1-1	.	.	TGTGCCAGTAATATCCGGGGGAACACTGAAGCTTTCTTT	CASNIRGNTEAFF
TRBV7-3	TRBJ2-1	.	once	TGTGCCAGCAGTCGCGACAGGTCCAATGAGCAGTTCTTC	CASSRDRSNEQFF
TRBV15	TRBJ2-2	TRBD1	.	TGTGCCACCAGCCTTCGGACAGGTGACACCGGGGAGCTGTTTTTT	CATSLRTGDTGELFF
TRBV18	TRBJ1-1	.	.	TGTGCCAGCTCATCAGACAGCTTCAACACTGAAGCTTTCTTT	CASSSDSFNTEAFF
TRBV9	TRBJ1-5	TRBD1	.	TGTGCCAGCAGCGTAGGAGACAGGGGCGATCAGCATTTT	CASSVGDRGDQHF
TRBV18	TRBJ2-7	.	.	TGTGCCAGCTCACCCGAACCCTACGAGCAGTACTTC	CASSPEPYEQYF
TRBV7-9	TRBJ1-2	TRBD1	.	TGTGCCAGCAGCTCGGACAGGACCCAGAATCCCCTCTATGGCTACACCTTC	CASSSDRTQNPLYGYTF
TRBV6-1	TRBJ2-2	TRBD1	.	TGTGCCAGCAGGGAAGGGTACGGACAGGCCACGAACACCGGGGAGCTGTTTTTT	CASREGYGQATNTGELFF
TRBV2	TRBJ2-5	.	.	TGTGCCAGCAGTCGCGATGTGAGCGAGACCCAGTACTTC	CASSRDVSETQYF
TRBV7-2	TRBJ2-3	TRBD2	.	TGTGCCAGCAGCTCGCGACTAGCGGGGGGCATGGATACGCAGTATTTT	CASSSRLAGGMDTQYF
TRBV28	TRBJ1-6	.	.	TGTGCCAGCAGTCGACACTCGTCACCCCTCCACTTT	CASSRHSSPLHF
TRBV7-8	TRBJ2-1	TRBD1	once	TGTGCCAGCAGCTCAGGGACAGGGAGCTACAATGAGCAGTTCTTC	CASSSGTGSYNEQFF
TRBV28	TRBJ1-2	.	.	TGTGCCAGCAGTACACAGACAAGGGGCTACACCTTC	CASSTQTRGYTF
TRBV10-3	TRBJ2-7	TRBD1	.	TGTGCCATCAGTGATCCCGGGACAGGGGCCTACGAGCAGTACTTC	CAISDPGTGAYEQYF
TRBV7-9	TRBJ1-4	TRBD1	.	TGTGCCAGCAGCGAAGGGGGACAGGCTTATAATGAAAAACTGTTTTTT	CASSEGGQAYNEKLFF
TRBV2	TRBJ2-5	TRBD2	once	TGTGCCAAGGGAAGCGGGGGGAGGCAAGAGACCCAGTACTTC	CAKGSGGRQETQYF
TRBV7-3	TRBJ2-2	TRBD1	.	TGTGCCAGCAGCTCCACAGGGGGCACCGGGGAGCTGTTTTTT	CASSSTGGTGELFF
TRBV29-1	TRBJ1-2	TRBD1	.	TGCAGCGTCGACCAGGGGGACTATGGCTACACCTTC	CSVDQGDYGYTF
TRBV5-4	TRBJ2-7	TRBD1	.	TGTGCCAGCAGCTTCGGACAGGGGGCTTCCTACGAGCAGTACTTC	CASSFGQGASYEQYF
TRBV4-2	TRBJ2-1	.	.	TGTGCCAGCAGCCAAGATGGCAGCGGAACCTACAATGAGCAGTTCTTC	CASSQDGSGTYNEQFF
TRBV4-1	TRBJ2-4	TRBD2	.	TGCGCCAGCAGCCGCCTACTAGCGGTCGAAAACATTCAGTACTTC	CASSRLLAVENIQYF
TRBV15	TRBJ2-7	.	.	TGTGCCACCAGCAGAGAAGGCAGGGGCTCCTACGAGCAGTACTTC	CATSREGRGSYEQYF
TRBV11-2	TRBJ2-7	.	.	TGTGCCAGCCGATCCAGGGACACCGCCCATGAGCAGTACTTC	CASRSRDTAHEQYF
TRBV27	TRBJ2-5	TRBD2	.	TGTGCCAGCAGTTTATTGAGGACTAGCGAACAAGAGACCCAGTACTTC	CASSLLRTSEQETQYF
TRBV5-8	TRBJ2-7	TRBD1	.	TGTGCCAGCAGCTCCACCGGGACAGGGGTCTACGAGCAGTACTTC	CASSSTGTGVYEQYF
TRBV19	TRBJ2-2	TRBD1	.	TGTGCCAGTAGTATTCGACAGGGTAGGACCGGGGAGCTGTTTTTT	CASSIRQGRTGELFF
TRBV7-9	TRBJ1-3	.	.	TGTGCCAGCAGCTTCCCTGTTTCTGGAAACACCATATATTTT	CASSFPVSGNTIYF
TRBV27	TRBJ2-2	TRBD1	.	TGTGCCAGCAGTTTCAGGGGGCCCGGGGAGCTGTTTTTT	CASSFRGPGELFF
TRBV11-2	TRBJ2-1	TRBD1	.	TGTGCCAGCAGCTCAAGACAGGGGGCCTCCTACAATGAGCAGTTCTTC	CASSSRQGASYNEQFF
TRBV27	TRBJ2-1	TRBD2	.	TGTGCCAGCAGCCTGAGGACTAGCGGGACGTACTCCTACAATGAGCAGTTCTTC	CASSLRTSGTYSYNEQFF
TRBV12-1	TRBJ2-2	.	.	TGTGCCAGCAGCTTTGTTAGGACTGGGGAGCTGTTTTTT	CASSFVRTGELFF
TRBV7-2	TRBJ2-7	.	.	TGTGCCAGCAGCCAAGGAGGGGGGGCCGACGAGCAGTACTTC	CASSQGGGADEQYF
TRBV7-9	TRBJ1-2	TRBD1	.	TGTGCCAGCAGCTTAGAACCCGGGACAGCCTATGGCTACACCTTC	CASSLEPGTAYGYTF
TRBV12-1	TRBJ2-5	.	.	TGTGCCAGCAGCTTTCCTAGGAGTTCCCAAGAGACCCAGTACTTC	CASSFPRSSQETQYF
TRBV9	TRBJ1-1	.	.	TGTGCCAGCAGCGTAGTGGCCACCAAGAACACTGAAGCTTTCTTT	CASSVVATKNTEAFF
TRBV5-1	TRBJ2-5	.	once	TGCGCCAGCAGCTCGGGACAATCTACCTGGGAGACCCAGTACTTC	CASSSGQSTWETQYF
TRBV6-1	TRBJ1-6	.	few	TGTGCCAGCAGTGATACAGGGTACTCACCCCTCCACTTT	CASSDTGYSPLHF